This T cell receptor (beta chain) was retrieved from a study of blood T cell repertoires in COVID-19. Sequencing was performed with immunoSEQ multiplex PCR; in TCRdb, only in-frame clones are kept and a portion is missing. The profile shows over 200,000 clones, around 83% of them singletons. CDR1 and CDR2 (germline): MGHRA, YSYEKL. The CDR3 totals 15 residues. V was trimmed by 3 bases and J by 1 base, leaving 9 bases between them. This TCR derives from a man aged 80 or over with acute or convalescent COVID-19. The chain couples TRBV4-1 to TRBJ2-2, with D unresolved. Sequenced material: peripheral blood. In nucleotides, the CDR3 is TGCGCCAGCAGCCACGGTACTAAGAACACCGGGGAGCTGTTTTTT. Protein product: CASSHGTKNTGELFF.